This TCR beta chain was recorded in a study of cytomegalovirus exposure and HLA in healthy donors. The PCR was carried out with 60 Vbeta primers and 13 Jbeta primers. Original processing notes: As a later analysis found, there were approximately 80 million unique TCR beta chains, of which around 9.9 million were shared. The repertoire was sequenced with immunoSEQ multiplex PCR; TCRdb's copy has only in-frame clones and lacks some. V, J and clone size reflect that table, while D and trimming were determined from the DNA. The sample consists of more than 95,000 clones, less than 90% of them appearing once. In nominal health when sampled, donors likely had unrecorded immune exposures nonetheless. Trimming shortened V by 0 bases and J by 4 bases, and 10 bases separated the two germline ends. The germline V gene has CDR1 SGHAT and CDR2 FQNNGV. CDR3 length: 14 residues.

The chain uses TRBV11-2 and TRBJ2-7; tentatively, D is TRBD1 (6 bases). This sequence originates from a man in his late teens or twenties in good health and CMV-seropositive. Sequencing was done on a sample of PBMCs. The CDR3 sequence: CASSLEVTGYEQYF. The CDR3 nucleotides are TGTGCCAGCAGCTTAGAGGTTACAGGGTACGAGCAGTACTTC.